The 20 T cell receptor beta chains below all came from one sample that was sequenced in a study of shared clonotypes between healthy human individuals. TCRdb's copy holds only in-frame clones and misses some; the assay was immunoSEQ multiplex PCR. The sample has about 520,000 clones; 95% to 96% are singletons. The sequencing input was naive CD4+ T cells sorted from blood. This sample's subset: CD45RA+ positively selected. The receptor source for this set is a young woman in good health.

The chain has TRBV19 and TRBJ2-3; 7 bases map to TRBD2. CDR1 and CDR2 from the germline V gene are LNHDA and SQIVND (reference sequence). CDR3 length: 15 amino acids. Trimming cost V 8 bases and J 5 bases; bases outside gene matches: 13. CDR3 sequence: CASGYGREMGDTQYF. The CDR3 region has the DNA TGTGCCAGTGGGTATGGGCGGGAGATGGGAGATACGCAGTATTTT.

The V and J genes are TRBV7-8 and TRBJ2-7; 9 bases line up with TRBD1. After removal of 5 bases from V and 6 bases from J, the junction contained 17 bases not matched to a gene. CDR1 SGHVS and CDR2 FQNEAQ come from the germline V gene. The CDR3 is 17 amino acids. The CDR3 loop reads CASSQRLKIGTGSEQYF. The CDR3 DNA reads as TGTGCCAGCAGCCAACGGTTAAAGATCGGGACAGGGAGCGAGCAGTACTTC.

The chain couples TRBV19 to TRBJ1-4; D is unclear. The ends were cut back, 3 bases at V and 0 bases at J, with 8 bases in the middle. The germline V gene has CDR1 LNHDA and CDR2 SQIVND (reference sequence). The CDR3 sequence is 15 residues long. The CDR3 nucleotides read TGTGCCAGTAGTATGGGATTTTCAACTAATGAAAAACTGTTTTTT. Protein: CASSMGFSTNEKLFF.

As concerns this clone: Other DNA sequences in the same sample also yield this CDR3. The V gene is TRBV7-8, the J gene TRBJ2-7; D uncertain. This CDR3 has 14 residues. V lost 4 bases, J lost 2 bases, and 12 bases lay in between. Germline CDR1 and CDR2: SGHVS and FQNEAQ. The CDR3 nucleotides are TGTGCCAGCAGCTCTAGGACGGTTACCTACGAGCAGTACTTC. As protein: CASSSRTVTYEQYF.

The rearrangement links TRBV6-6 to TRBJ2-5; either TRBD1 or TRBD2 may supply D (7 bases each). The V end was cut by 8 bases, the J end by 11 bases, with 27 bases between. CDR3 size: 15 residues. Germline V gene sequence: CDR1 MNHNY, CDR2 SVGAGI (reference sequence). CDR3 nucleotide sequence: TGTGCCAGCTCCTACCGGGGGACAGATATGCGGGAGCAGTACTTC. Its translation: CASSYRGTDMREQYF.

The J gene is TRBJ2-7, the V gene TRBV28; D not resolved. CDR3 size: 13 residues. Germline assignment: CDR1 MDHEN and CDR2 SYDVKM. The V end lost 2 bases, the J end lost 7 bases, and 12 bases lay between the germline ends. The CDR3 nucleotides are TGTGCCAGCAGTTTAACGGCAGACAAGGAGCAGTACTTC. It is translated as CASSLTADKEQYF.

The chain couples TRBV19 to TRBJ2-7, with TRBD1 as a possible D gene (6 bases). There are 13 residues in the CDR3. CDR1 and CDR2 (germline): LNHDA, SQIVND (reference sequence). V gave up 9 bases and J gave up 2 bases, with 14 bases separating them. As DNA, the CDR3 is TGTGCCAGCGGCGGACAGACCCCCTACGAGCAGTACTTC. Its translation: CASGGQTPYEQYF.

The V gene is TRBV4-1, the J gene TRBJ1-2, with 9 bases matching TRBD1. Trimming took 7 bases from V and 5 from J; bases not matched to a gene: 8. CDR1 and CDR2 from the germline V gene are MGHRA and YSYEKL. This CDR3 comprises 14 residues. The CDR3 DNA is TGCGCCAGCAAAAGGACAGGGGATCCTTATGGCTACACCTTC. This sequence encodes CASKRTGDPYGYTF.

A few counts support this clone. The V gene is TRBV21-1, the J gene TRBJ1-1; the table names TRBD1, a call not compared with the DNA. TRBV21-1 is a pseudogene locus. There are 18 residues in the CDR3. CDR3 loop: CASSTLGRTGTLRSAAFF. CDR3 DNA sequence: TGTGCCAGCAGCACACTTGGGCGGACAGGGACCCTCCGGTCTGCGGCTTTCTTT.

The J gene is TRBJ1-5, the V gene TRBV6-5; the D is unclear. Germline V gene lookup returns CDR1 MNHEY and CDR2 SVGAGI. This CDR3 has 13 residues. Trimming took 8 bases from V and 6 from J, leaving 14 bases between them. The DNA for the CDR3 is TGTGCCAGCGGCCCGATTCTAGGTCAGCCCCAGCATTTT. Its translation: CASGPILGQPQHF.

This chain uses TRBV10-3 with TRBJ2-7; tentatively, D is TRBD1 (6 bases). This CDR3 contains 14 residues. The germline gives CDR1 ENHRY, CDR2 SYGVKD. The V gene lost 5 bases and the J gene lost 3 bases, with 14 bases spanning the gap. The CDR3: CAISSGQYHYEQYF. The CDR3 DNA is TGTGCCATCAGTTCTGGACAGTATCACTACGAGCAGTACTTC.

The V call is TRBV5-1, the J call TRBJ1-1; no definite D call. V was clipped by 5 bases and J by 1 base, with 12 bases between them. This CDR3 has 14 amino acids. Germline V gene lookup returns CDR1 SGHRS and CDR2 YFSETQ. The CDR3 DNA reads TGCGCCAGCAGAGTGACATCGGAGAACACTGAAGCTTTCTTT. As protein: CASRVTSENTEAFF.

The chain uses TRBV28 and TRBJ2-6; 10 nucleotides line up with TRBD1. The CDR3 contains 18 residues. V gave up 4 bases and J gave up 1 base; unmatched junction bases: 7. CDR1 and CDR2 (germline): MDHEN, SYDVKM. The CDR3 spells CASSSVGTGVSGANVLTF. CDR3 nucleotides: TGTGCCAGCAGTTCAGTGGGGACAGGGGTATCTGGGGCCAACGTCCTGACTTTC.

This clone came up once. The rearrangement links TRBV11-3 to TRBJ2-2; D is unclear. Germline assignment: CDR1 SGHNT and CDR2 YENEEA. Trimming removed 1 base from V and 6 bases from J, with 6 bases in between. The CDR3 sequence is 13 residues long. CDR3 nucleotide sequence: TGTGCCAGCAGCTTAGGTGGGGCCGGGGAGCTGTTTTTT. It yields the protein CASSLGGAGELFF.

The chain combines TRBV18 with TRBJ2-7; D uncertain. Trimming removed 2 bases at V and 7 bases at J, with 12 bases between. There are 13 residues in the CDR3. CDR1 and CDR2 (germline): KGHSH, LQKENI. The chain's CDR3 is CASSPVGPREQYF. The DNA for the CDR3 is TGTGCCAGCTCACCAGTGGGTCCACGGGAGCAGTACTTC.

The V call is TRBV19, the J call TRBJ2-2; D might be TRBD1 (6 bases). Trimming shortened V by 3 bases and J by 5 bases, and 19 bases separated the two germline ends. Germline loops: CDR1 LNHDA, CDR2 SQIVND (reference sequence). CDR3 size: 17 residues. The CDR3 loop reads CASSILTTGIRTGELFF. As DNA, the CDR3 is TGTGCCAGTAGTATCCTAACAACAGGGATTAGGACCGGGGAGCTGTTTTTT. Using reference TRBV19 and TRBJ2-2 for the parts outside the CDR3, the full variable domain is DGGITQSPKYLFRKEGQNVTLSCEQNLNHDAMYWYRQDPGQGLRLIYYSQIVNDFQKGDIAEGYSVSREKKESFPLTVTSAQKNPTAFYLCASSILTTGIRTGELFFGEGSRLTVL.

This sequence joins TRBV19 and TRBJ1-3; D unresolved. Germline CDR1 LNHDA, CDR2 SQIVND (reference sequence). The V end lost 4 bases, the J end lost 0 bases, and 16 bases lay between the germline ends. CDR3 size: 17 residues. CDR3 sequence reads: CASSTRRRNNSGNTIYF. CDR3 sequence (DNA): TGTGCCAGTAGTACAAGGAGAAGAAATAACTCTGGAAACACCATATATTTT.

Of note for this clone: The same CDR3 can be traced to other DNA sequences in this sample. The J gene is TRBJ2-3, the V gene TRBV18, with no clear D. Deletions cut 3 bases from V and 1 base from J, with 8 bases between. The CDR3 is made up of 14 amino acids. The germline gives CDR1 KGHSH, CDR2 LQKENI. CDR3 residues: CASSPRTGTDTQYF. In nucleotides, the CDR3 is TGTGCCAGCTCACCCCGGACCGGCACAGATACGCAGTATTTT.

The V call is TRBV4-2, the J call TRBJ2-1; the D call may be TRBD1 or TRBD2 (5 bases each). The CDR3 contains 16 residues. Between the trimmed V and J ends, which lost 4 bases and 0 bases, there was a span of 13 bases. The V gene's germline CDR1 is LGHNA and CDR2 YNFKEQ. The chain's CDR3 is CASSPNEGSSYNEQFF. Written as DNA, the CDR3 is TGTGCCAGCAGCCCCAATGAGGGGAGCTCCTACAATGAGCAGTTCTTC.

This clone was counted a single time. The CDR3 loop is CASSLAGTYNEQFF. DNA of the CDR3: TGTGCCAGCAGCTTGGCAGGCACCTACAATGAGCAGTTCTTC. This chain uses TRBV5-4 with TRBJ2-1; no reliable D call. There are 14 residues in the CDR3. CDR1 and CDR2 (germline): SGHNT, YYREEE (reference sequence). V was cut by 0 bases and J by 2 bases, with 6 bases left in between.